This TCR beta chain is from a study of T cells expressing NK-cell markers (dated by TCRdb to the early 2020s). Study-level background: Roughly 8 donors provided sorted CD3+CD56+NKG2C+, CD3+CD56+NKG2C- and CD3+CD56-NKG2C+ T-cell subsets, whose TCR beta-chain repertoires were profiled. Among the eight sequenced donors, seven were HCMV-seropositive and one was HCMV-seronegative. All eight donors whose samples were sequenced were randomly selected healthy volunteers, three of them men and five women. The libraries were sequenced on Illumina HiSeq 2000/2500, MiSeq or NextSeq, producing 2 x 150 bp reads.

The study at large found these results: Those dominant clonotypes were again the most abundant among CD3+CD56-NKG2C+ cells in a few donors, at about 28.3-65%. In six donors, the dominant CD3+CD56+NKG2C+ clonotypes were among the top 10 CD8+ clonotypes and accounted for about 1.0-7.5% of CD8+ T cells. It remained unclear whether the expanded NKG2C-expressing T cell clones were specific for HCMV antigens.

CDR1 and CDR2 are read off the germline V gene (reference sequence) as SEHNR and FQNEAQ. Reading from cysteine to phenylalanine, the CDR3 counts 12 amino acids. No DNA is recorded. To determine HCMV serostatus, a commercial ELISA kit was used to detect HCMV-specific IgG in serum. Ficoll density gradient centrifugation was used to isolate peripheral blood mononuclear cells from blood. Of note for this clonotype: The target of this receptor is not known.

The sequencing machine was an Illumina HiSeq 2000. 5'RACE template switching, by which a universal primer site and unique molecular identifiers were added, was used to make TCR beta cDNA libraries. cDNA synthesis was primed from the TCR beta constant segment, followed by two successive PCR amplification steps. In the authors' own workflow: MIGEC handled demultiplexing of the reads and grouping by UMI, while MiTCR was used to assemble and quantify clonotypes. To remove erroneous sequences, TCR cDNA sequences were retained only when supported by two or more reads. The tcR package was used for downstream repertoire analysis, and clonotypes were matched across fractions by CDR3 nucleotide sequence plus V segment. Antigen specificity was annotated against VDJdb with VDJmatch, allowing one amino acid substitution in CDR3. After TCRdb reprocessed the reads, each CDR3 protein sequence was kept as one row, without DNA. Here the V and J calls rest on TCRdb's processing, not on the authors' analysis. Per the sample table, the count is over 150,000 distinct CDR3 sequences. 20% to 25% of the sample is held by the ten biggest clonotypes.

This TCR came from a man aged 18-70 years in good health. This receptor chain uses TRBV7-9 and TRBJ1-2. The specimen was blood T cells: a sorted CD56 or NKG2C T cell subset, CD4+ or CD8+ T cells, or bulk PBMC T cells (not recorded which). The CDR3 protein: CASSLGFSGYTF.